The 9 T cell receptor beta chains presented below share a single source sample, sequenced in a study of T-cell memory formation after mild COVID-19. One entry per CDR3 protein, called by TCRdb with MiXCR from the 5' RACE reads. The sample carries tens of thousands of distinct CDR3 sequences, less than 7.5% recorded once. Sequenced material: PBMCs or a T cell subset sorted from them (not recorded which). Every receptor here comes from an adult woman who had mild COVID-19 (a few samples of this study predate the infection). Cell type and time point are not known.

This clonotype has a count of ten or more. V gene TRBV6-2 or TRBV6-3 combines with J gene TRBJ2-7; TRBD1 agrees at 9 bases. CDR1 and CDR2 from the germline V gene are MNHEY and SVGEGT. This CDR3 has 18 amino acids. The V and J ends lost 0 bases and 1 base, in that order; junction bases with no gene match: 10. CDR3 coding DNA: TGTGCCAGCAGTTACTCGACTGGACAGGGGCGTCGATCCTACGAGCAGTACTTC. This encodes CASSYSTGQGRRSYEQYF.

The table lists this clonotype with many counts. The chain uses TRBV6-2 or TRBV6-3 and TRBJ2-3, with 12 bases fitting TRBD2. V lost 4 bases to trimming and J lost 5 bases; unmatched junction nucleotides: 4. Germline-derived CDR1 and CDR2 are MNHEY and SVGEGT. This CDR3 spans 15 amino acids. Here the CDR3 reads CASSFGLAGRDTQYF. CDR3 nucleotide sequence: TGTGCCAGCAGTTTCGGACTAGCGGGGAGAGATACGCAGTATTTT.

The chain recombines TRBV12-3 or TRBV12-4 with TRBJ2-3, with unresolved D. Between the trimmed V and J ends, which lost 4 bases and 0 bases, there was a span of 2 bases. The CDR3 spans 12 residues. The CDR3 spells CASSSSTDTQYF. The CDR3 DNA sequence: TGTGCCAGCAGTTCTAGCACAGATACGCAGTATTTT.

This clonotype occurred many times. The chain is built from TRBV2 and TRBJ1-2; D not resolved. The CDR3 totals 12 residues. Germline CDR1 is SNHLY and CDR2 is FYNNEI. V was cut by 2 bases and J by 8 bases, with 9 bases left in between. The CDR3 is CASSEIKFGYTF. The DNA of the CDR3 is TGTGCCAGCAGTGAAATTAAGTTCGGCTACACCTTC.

This clonotype was seen at least ten times. Here the CDR3 DNA reads TGTGCCAGCAGTGGACATCATGAGACCGGGGAGCTGTTTTTT. Translation gives CASSGHHETGELFF. The V call is TRBV6-1, the J call TRBJ2-2; D unclear. Deletions cut 4 bases from V and 5 bases from J, with 11 bases between. The CDR3 covers 14 residues. The V gene's germline CDR1 is MNHNS and CDR2 SASEGT.

Ten or more counts support this clonotype. CDR3 protein: CASSSDRADTQYF. CDR3 nucleotides: TGTGCCAGCAGCTCGGACAGGGCAGATACGCAGTATTTT. V gene TRBV5-6 combines with J gene TRBJ2-3; 8 bases agree with TRBD1. From germline, CDR1 is SGHDT and CDR2 YYEEEE. The CDR3 runs 13 residues. Unmatched junction bases numbered 1, after V lost 3 bases and J lost 4 bases. The variable domain in full, with the rest retrieved from reference TRBV5-6 and TRBJ2-3, is DAGVTQSPTHLIKTRGQQVTLRCSPKSGHDTVSWYQQALGQGPQFIFQYYEEEERQRGNFPDRFSGHQFPNYSSELNVNALLLGDSALYLCASSSDRADTQYFGPGTRLTVL.

This clonotype was counted ten times or more. V gene TRBV20-1 combines with J gene TRBJ2-7; the D is unclear. V lost 6 bases and J 6 bases, leaving 24 bases between the germline ends. CDR3 length equals 15 residues. The germline gives CDR1 DFQATT, CDR2 SNEGSKA (reference sequence). The DNA for the CDR3 is TGCAGTGCCCCAAAGTCGCTTGGCTACTCCCTCGAGCAGTACTTC. Translated, it gives CSAPKSLGYSLEQYF.

This clonotype was seen many times. The chain joins TRBV12-3 or TRBV12-4 to TRBJ2-4; perhaps TRBD1 as D (5 bases). This CDR3 has 17 amino acids. V was pared by 4 bases and J by 1 base, with 17 bases between. CDR3 DNA: TGTGCCAGCAGTTCGGTTAGGGGCTTGGTTGCCAAAAACATTCAGTACTTC. Amino acids: CASSSVRGLVAKNIQYF.

This rearrangement joins TRBV6-5 to TRBJ2-1, with 8 bases identical to TRBD2. CDR1 and CDR2 (germline): MNHEY, SVGAGI. The CDR3 has 16 residues. V gave up 6 bases and J gave up 0 bases; unmatched junction bases: 7. CDR3 sequence (DNA): TGTGCCAGCAGCCGAACCGGGGGGGGCTCCTACAATGAGCAGTTCTTC. Its protein product is CASSRTGGGSYNEQFF.